A single TCR beta chain is shown here with its context. Its antigen is as yet unknown. The repertoire was sequenced with immunoSEQ multiplex PCR; TCRdb's copy has only in-frame clones and lacks some. The sample contains under 600,000 clones, 95% to 98% of which appear only once. This sample is part of a study of shared clonotypes between healthy human individuals. The study's findings and limits: Blood alone was sampled, and tissue repertoires likely differ. Naive subsets, compared against memory subsets, generally had larger estimated richness values. Among non-shared clonotypes, generation probabilities were lower than among those shared by all four donors.

CDR1 SGHAT and CDR2 FQNNGV come from the germline V gene. Trimming pared 0 bases from V and 3 bases from J, leaving 9 bases between. CDR3 length: 14 amino acids. The V call is TRBV11-2, the J call TRBJ2-7; D call uncertain. The sequenced sample consisted of naive CD4+ T cells sorted from blood. Subset defined: CD45RA+ positively selected. This TCR came from a woman in her thirties in good health. CDR3 sequence reads: CASSLDNSIYEQYF. The CDR3 bases are TGTGCCAGCAGCTTAGATAACAGTATCTACGAGCAGTACTTC.